A selection of T cell receptor beta chains follows, all from one sample in a study of HIV-infected patients and healthy controls. TCRdb re-called the 5' RACE reads with MiXCR, one entry per CDR3 protein. The sample contains around 5,700 distinct CDR3 sequences, 20% to 25% of which appear only once. The source material was blood, sampled before antiretroviral therapy. The receptor set was obtained from an adult with HIV infection. Both conserved end residues are part of each CDR3. A D gene is named only where the DNA matches it firmly. Part of the rows lack a size; the others show once, few, many or a class for expanded clones.

cdr3_length	j_call	clone_size	d_call	v_call	cdr3_aa	cdr3_nt
14	TRBJ2-7	medium-sized	TRBD1	TRBV20-1	CSASRQGYPYEQYF	TGCAGTGCTAGCCGACAGGGGTACCCCTACGAGCAGTACTTC
16	TRBJ1-5	.	.	TRBV20-1	CSARGGGALGNQPQHF	TGCAGTGCTAGAGGGGGAGGGGCCCTTGGGAATCAGCCCCAGCATTTT
16	TRBJ2-2	.	TRBD1	TRBV3-1	CASSHEARGTVGELFF	TGTGCCAGCAGCCATGAAGCCAGGGGGACCGTCGGGGAGCTGTTTTTT
12	TRBJ1-1	large	.	TRBV3-1	CASSQDLMRAFF	TGTGCCAGCAGCCAAGATCTGATGAGAGCTTTCTTT
15	TRBJ1-1	many	.	TRBV5-1	CASSLRGTLNTEAFF	TGCGCCAGCAGCTTGCGTGGGACTCTGAACACTGAAGCTTTCTTT
14	TRBJ2-7	many	TRBD2	TRBV20-1	CSARAGGGSYEQYF	TGCAGTGCTAGAGCGGGGGGAGGGTCCTACGAGCAGTACTTC
15	TRBJ1-1	many	.	TRBV20-1	CSARKDGTQNTEAFF	TGCAGTGCTAGAAAAGACGGGACTCAAAACACTGAAGCTTTCTTT
16	TRBJ2-6	many	.	TRBV5-4	CASSLVGGSGANVLTF	TGTGCCAGCAGCTTGGTCGGAGGGTCTGGGGCCAACGTCCTGACTTTC
15	TRBJ2-1	few	TRBD2	TRBV12-3/TRBV12-4	CASSFAGGPFNEQFF	TGTGCCAGCAGTTTTGCGGGGGGGCCCTTCAATGAGCAGTTCTTC
14	TRBJ1-6	medium-sized	.	TRBV5-5	CASSLGRHNSPLHF	TGTGCCAGCAGCTTGGGGAGACATAATTCACCCCTCCACTTT